This paragraph reports one T cell receptor (beta chain). Its antigen remains unidentified. These data are taken from a study of T-cell memory formation after mild COVID-19. Across the study: The study found TCR clusters largely donor specific. Study results and limitations: Contracting clones from day 15 to 85 showed balanced CD4/CD8; later expanders favored CD4+. Researchers found some responding clones in pre-infection memory, a sign that cross-reactive memory joined.

The germline CDR1 and CDR2 sequences are LGHNA and YSLEER. V gave up 1 base and J gave up 6 bases, with 6 bases separating them. The CDR3 extends over 13 amino acids. With constant-segment primers, 5'RACE yielded cDNA libraries of TCR alpha and TCR beta that carried sample barcodes and UMIs. Via MiXCR, TCRdb re-called the 5' RACE reads, giving one row per CDR3 protein. The sample includes 95,000 to 120,000 distinct CDR3 sequences, 22% of them seen just once. The chain has TRBV4-3 and TRBJ2-2; D unclear. The TCR comes from a man aged 18-30 years who had mild COVID-19 (a few samples of this study predate the infection). Cell type and time point are not known. The sample comprised PBMCs or a T cell subset sorted from them (not recorded which). The CDR3 sequence: CASSQGVPGELFF. The CDR3 DNA reads TGCGCCAGCAGCCAAGGAGTTCCCGGGGAGCTGTTTTTT.